The 8 T cell receptor beta chains listed next were all sequenced from one sample in a study of cytomegalovirus exposure and HLA in healthy donors. Produced via immunoSEQ multiplex PCR; TCRdb's table is partial and in-frame only. The sample contains tens of thousands of clones, approximately 96% of which appear only once. The specimen was PBMCs. The receptor set was obtained from a man aged 18-30 years in good health and CMV-seronegative.

This clone was observed once. This chain's CDR3 is CASSLPGGDEQFF. The CDR3 DNA is TGTGCCAGCAGCTTGCCAGGGGGCGATGAGCAGTTCTTC. This chain uses TRBV5-6 with TRBJ2-1; 8 positions agree with TRBD1. The V gene end was trimmed by 1 base and the J gene end by 8 bases; junction bases not matched to a gene: 2. The V gene's germline CDR1 is SGHDT and CDR2 YYEEEE. This CDR3 region has 13 residues.

The chain combines TRBV10-2 with TRBJ2-7; a possible D gene is TRBD2 (5 bases). CDR3 length: 13 amino acids. The V end lost 6 bases, the J end lost 5 bases, and 14 bases lay between the germline ends. Germline-derived CDR1 and CDR2 are WSHSY and SAAADI. The CDR3 reads CASSRLLRDEQYF. The CDR3 DNA sequence: TGCGCCAGCAGCCGGCTCCTGAGGGACGAGCAGTACTTC.

The chain recombines TRBV7-9 with TRBJ2-2, with 8 bases matching TRBD1. The germline CDR1 and CDR2 sequences are SEHNR and FQNEAQ (reference sequence). V trimming: 10 bases; J trimming: 5 bases; junction bases outside the gene matches: 12. The CDR3 runs 15 residues. In nucleotides, the CDR3 is TGTGCCACCATTTCAAGGACAGGGAGAACCGGGGAGCTGTTTTTT. Translated, it gives CATISRTGRTGELFF.

V usage is TRBV7-2 and J usage is TRBJ1-3; D uncertain. Trimming cost V 4 bases and J 5 bases, with 3 bases left between them. The germline V gene has CDR1 SGHTA and CDR2 FQGNSA. The CDR3 loop spans 11 amino acids. DNA for the CDR3: TGTGCCAGCAGCTCAAGAAACACCATATATTTT. The encoded protein is CASSSRNTIYF.

The chain has TRBV5-6 and TRBJ2-1; D is perhaps TRBD1 (6 bases). V was shortened by 5 bases and J by 1 base, with 16 bases between the two germline ends. This CDR3 has 16 amino acids. Germline V CDR1 and CDR2: SGHDT, YYEEEE. For the CDR3, the DNA is TGTGCCAGCAGATCGACAGGATTTCTATCCTACAATGAGCAGTTCTTC. This codes for CASRSTGFLSYNEQFF.

This chain uses TRBV10-3 with TRBJ2-5; D call uncertain. The CDR3 is 14 residues long. Germline V lookup: CDR1 ENHRY, CDR2 SYGVKD. Trimming took off 3 bases at V and 5 bases at J, with 13 bases between the two ends. This chain's CDR3 is CAISENLGLETQYF. The CDR3, as DNA: TGTGCCATCAGTGAAAACCTAGGCCTGGAGACCCAGTACTTC.

This rearrangement joins TRBV13 to TRBJ2-7, with a possible D match to TRBD1 (6 bases). Trimming cost V 8 bases and J 3 bases, with 17 bases left between them. This CDR3 is built from 14 residues. The germline V gene encodes CDR1 PRHDT and CDR2 FYEKMQ (reference sequence). This chain's CDR3 is CASSGRQVLYEQYF. In DNA form, the CDR3 reads TGTGCCAGCTCTGGCAGACAGGTCCTCTACGAGCAGTACTTC.

The chain uses TRBV9 and TRBJ2-3; 7 nucleotides agree with TRBD2. V was pared by 2 bases and J by 0 bases, with 9 bases of the junction left unmatched. The germline V gene encodes CDR1 SGDLS and CDR2 YYNGEE. The CDR3 loop spans 17 amino acids. CDR3 region: CASSVRGARESTDTQYF. In DNA, the CDR3 is TGTGCCAGCAGCGTGAGAGGGGCGCGGGAGAGCACAGATACGCAGTATTTT.